The rows below give T cell receptor beta chains drawn from one sample of a study of blood T cells in healthy people across ages. MiXCR was run by TCRdb on the 5' RACE reads, yielding one entry per CDR3 protein. Of some 1 million distinct CDR3 sequences in the sample, 40% to 45% were seen once. Sequenced: blood. These receptors all come from an older woman in good health. The CDR3 runs from the conserved cysteine through the conserved F or W.

j_call: TRBJ1-4
v_call: TRBV12-3/TRBV12-4
cdr3_aa: CASQANNEKLFF

j_call: TRBJ2-5
v_call: TRBV6-5
cdr3_aa: CASSYSTLSSETQYF

j_call: TRBJ1-5
v_call: TRBV6-5
cdr3_aa: CASSYSGSHQPQHF

j_call: TRBJ2-4
v_call: TRBV30
cdr3_aa: CAWSQTGLAGGGEQYF

j_call: TRBJ2-7
v_call: TRBV20-1
cdr3_aa: CSATIAGGNYEQYF

j_call: TRBJ2-1
v_call: TRBV12-3/TRBV12-4
cdr3_aa: CASPPYNEQFF

j_call: TRBJ2-1
v_call: TRBV6-6
cdr3_aa: CASSYGNRDRADNEQFF

j_call: TRBJ2-1
v_call: TRBV20-1
cdr3_aa: CNARGRYFEQFF

j_call: TRBJ1-2
v_call: TRBV20-1
cdr3_aa: CSADPTQGNYGYTF

j_call: TRBJ2-7
v_call: TRBV27
cdr3_aa: CASRQMDREVAEQYF

j_call: -
v_call: TRBV7-6
cdr3_aa: CASSLVLSGPYNEQYF

j_call: TRBJ2-7
v_call: TRBV7-2
cdr3_aa: CASSRVGAQGEQYF

j_call: TRBJ2-7
v_call: TRBV7-9
cdr3_aa: CASSMAGGPTYEQYF

j_call: TRBJ1-1
v_call: TRBV2
cdr3_aa: CASSIDRWSEAFF

j_call: TRBJ2-3
v_call: TRBV20-1
cdr3_aa: CSARENRRFADTQYF

j_call: TRBJ2-2
v_call: TRBV15
cdr3_aa: CATSTQFRTSSTGELFF

j_call: TRBJ1-2
v_call: TRBV6-5
cdr3_aa: CASSYSDTTGYTF

j_call: TRBJ2-7
v_call: TRBV3-1
cdr3_aa: CASSQDRTNEQYF